One and the same sample provided the 20 T cell receptor beta chains below, sequenced in a study of CXCR3-negative and CXCR3-positive naive CD8 T cells. Each TRB cDNA library was prepared by 5' RACE (with UMI labels). Reanalyzing the 5' RACE reads, TCRdb keeps one entry per CDR3 protein, without DNA. This sample contains approximately 83,000 distinct CDR3 sequences. Material: naive CXCR3- CD8+ T cells from blood. This sample's subset: CD45RO-CCR7+CD27+CD95- naive CD8+ T cells lacking CXCR3 (TNR3-). Receptors were obtained from a human donor in good health. Some clones in this sample may be carry-over from other donors' samples.

The chain links TRBV5-5 to TRBJ2-3; TCRdb outputs TRBD1, but without DNA this stays unchecked. Germline loops: CDR1 SGHKS, CDR2 YYEKEE (reference sequence). The CDR3 consists of 17 residues. This chain's CDR3 is CASSPKAWDIYTDTQYF.

The genes are TRBV4-3 and TRBJ2-1; the D call from TCRdb, TRBD2, cannot be confirmed without DNA. CDR1 and CDR2 from the germline V gene are LGHNA and YSLEER. CDR3 length: 17 amino acids. The CDR3: CASSQDQSSGVYNEQFF.

The V and J genes are TRBV7-9 and TRBJ2-7; TCRdb's D call, TRBD2, is unchecked because there is no DNA. The CDR3 has 14 amino acids. Germline CDR1 reads SEHNR; CDR2 reads FQNEAQ (reference sequence). The CDR3 sequence: CASSLGTGVGEQYF.

The rearrangement joins TRBV12-3 or TRBV12-4 to TRBJ1-1; checking the TCRdb D call of TRBD1 is not possible without DNA. The CDR3 has 15 amino acids. The CDR3 sequence: CASSPLTAMNTEAFF.

The CDR3 sequence: CASSQDRVPGYGYTF. The V and J genes are TRBV4-3 and TRBJ1-2; TCRdb designates TRBD1, a call that cannot be tested without DNA. The CDR3 loop spans 15 amino acids. Germline CDR1 is LGHNA and CDR2 is YSLEER.

The chain combines TRBV5-1 with TRBJ2-7; TCRdb reports TRBD2, a call that lacks DNA to check it against. From germline, CDR1 is SGHRS and CDR2 YFSETQ. This CDR3 contains 13 residues. CDR3 sequence reads: CASSFEGPGEQYF.

The chain has TRBV7-3 and TRBJ1-1; the D call of TRBD1 rests on TCRdb alone, since no DNA is present to check it. In germline, CDR1 is SGHTA, CDR2 FQGTGA. The CDR3 length is 15 residues. CDR3 sequence: CASSLGTGGDTEAFF.

V gene TRBV27 combines with J gene TRBJ2-7; TCRdb's D gene call, TRBD1, goes unchecked for lack of DNA. This CDR3 comprises 17 residues. Per the germline V gene, CDR1 is MNHEY and CDR2 is SMNVEV (reference sequence). The CDR3: CASSSSHRGIGSYEQYF.

V and J are TRBV6-2 or TRBV6-3 and TRBJ1-1; the TCRdb D gene call, TRBD1, has no DNA to confirm it. This CDR3 has 11 residues. In germline, CDR1 is MNHEY, CDR2 SVGEGT. The CDR3: CATSRLPEAFF.

V is TRBV4-3 and J is TRBJ2-7; checking the TCRdb D call of TRBD1 is not possible without DNA. Germline V gives CDR1 LGHNA, CDR2 YSLEER. This CDR3 region has 15 residues. This CDR3 is CASSQDEGSSYEQYF.

The chain employs TRBV12-3 or TRBV12-4 and TRBJ2-1; TCRdb reports TRBD1, a call that lacks DNA to check it against. The CDR3 loop spans 12 amino acids. CDR3: CASSFPRHEQFF.

V usage is TRBV12-3 or TRBV12-4 and J usage is TRBJ2-5; TCRdb names TRBD1, which stays unverified in the absence of DNA. The CDR3 totals 13 residues. The CDR3 loop is CASSLGAQETQYF.

The chain couples TRBV7-9 to TRBJ2-7; the TCRdb call, TRBD2, lacks DNA for checking. Germline CDR1 is SEHNR and CDR2 is FQNEAQ (reference sequence). The length of the CDR3 is 18 residues. The CDR3 here is CASSLSSMTDASSYEQYF.

The chain has TRBV12-3 or TRBV12-4 and TRBJ1-4. This CDR3 is built from 14 residues. The chain's CDR3 is CASSFGAINEKLFF.

The chain recombines TRBV29-1 with TRBJ2-3; checking the TCRdb D call of TRBD2 is not possible without DNA. The germline gives CDR1 SQVTM, CDR2 ANQGSEA. This CDR3 spans 18 amino acids. The chain's CDR3 is CSVGGNLEGGYSTDTQYF.

CDR3: CASGTDYEQYF. The chain combines TRBV21-1 with TRBJ2-7; absent DNA, TCRdb's TRBD2 call cannot be checked. TRBV21-1 is a listed pseudogene. The CDR3 extends over 11 amino acids.

The rearrangement uses TRBV5-6 and TRBJ2-7; the D call of TRBD2 rests on TCRdb alone, since no DNA is present to check it. Germline CDR1 reads SGHDT; CDR2 reads YYEEEE. The CDR3 is made up of 16 amino acids. CDR3: CASSFSPGGESNEQYF. The whole variable domain, remainder taken from reference TRBV5-6 and TRBJ2-7, is DAGVTQSPTHLIKTRGQQVTLRCSPKSGHDTVSWYQQALGQGPQFIFQYYEEEERQRGNFPDRFSGHQFPNYSSELNVNALLLGDSALYLCASSFSPGGESNEQYFGPGTRLTVT.

This chain connects TRBV5-6 to TRBJ1-1; TCRdb names TRBD1, which stays unverified in the absence of DNA. This CDR3 is built from 16 residues. Germline V CDR1 and CDR2: SGHDT, YYEEEE. The CDR3 spells CASSLSPGNENTEAFF.

The chain is built from TRBV12-3 or TRBV12-4 and TRBJ2-7; no DNA is available, so the TRBD1 call from TCRdb remains unchecked. CDR3 size: 15 residues. CDR3: CASTHDPGGAYEQYF.

V is TRBV20-1 and J is TRBJ2-1; TCRdb's D call, TRBD1, is unchecked because there is no DNA. CDR3 length: 16 residues. The germline CDR1 and CDR2 sequences are DFQATT and SNEGSKA (reference sequence). The CDR3 spells CSARLRDSQIYNEQFF.